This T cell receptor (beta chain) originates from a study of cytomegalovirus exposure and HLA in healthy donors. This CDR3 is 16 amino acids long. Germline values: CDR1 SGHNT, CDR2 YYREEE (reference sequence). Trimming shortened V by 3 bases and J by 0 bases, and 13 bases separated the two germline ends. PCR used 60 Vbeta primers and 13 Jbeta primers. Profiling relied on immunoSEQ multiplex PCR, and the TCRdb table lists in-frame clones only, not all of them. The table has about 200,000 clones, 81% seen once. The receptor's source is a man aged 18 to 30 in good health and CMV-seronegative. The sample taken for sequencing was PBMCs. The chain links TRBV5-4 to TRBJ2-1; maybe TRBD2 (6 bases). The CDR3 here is CASSSFLGGSYNEQFF. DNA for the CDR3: TGTGCCAGCAGCTCCTTCTTGGGGGGCTCCTACAATGAGCAGTTCTTC.